Listed below are T cell receptor beta chains from one sample, sequenced in a study of cytomegalovirus exposure and HLA in healthy donors. Libraries were prepared by immunoSEQ multiplex PCR; TCRdb keeps only in-frame clonotypes and omits some of them. The table shows about 130,000 clones, with 70% to 85% occurring only once. Source material: PBMCs. The receptor source for this set is a man aged 30 to 45 in good health and CMV-seropositive. The CDR3 runs from the conserved cysteine through the conserved F or W. A D gene is named only where the DNA matches it firmly. Some rows mark clone size as missing; the rest say once, few, many or name a class of expanded clone.

d_call j_call v_call clone_size cdr3_aa cdr3_nt
TRBD1 TRBJ1-2 TRBV18 NA CASSPLFDRATNYGYTF TGTGCCAGCTCACCACTATTCGACAGGGCAACTAACTATGGCTACACCTTC
TRBD1 TRBJ1-1 TRBV10-3 NA CAIREDLTGDAEAFF TGTGCCATCAGGGAAGATTTGACAGGGGATGCTGAAGCTTTCTTT
TRBD2 TRBJ2-3 TRBV7-2 once CASSSLAGSTDTQYF TGTGCCAGCAGCTCCCTAGCGGGGAGCACAGATACGCAGTATTTT
TRBD2 TRBJ2-3 TRBV7-6 NA CASSSGTSGARDTQYF TGTGCCAGCAGCTCCGGGACTAGCGGGGCGAGAGATACGCAGTATTTT
NA TRBJ2-7 TRBV7-2 NA CASSLDPGDYEQYF TGTGCCAGCAGCTTAGATCCAGGGGACTACGAGCAGTACTTC
TRBD2 TRBJ2-7 TRBV7-2 NA CASSLAVGGGSSYEQYF TGTGCCAGCAGCTTAGCTGTTGGCGGGGGGAGCTCCTACGAGCAGTACTTC
TRBD1 TRBJ1-5 TRBV6-1 NA CASRFRGLNQPQHF TGTGCCAGCAGATTCAGGGGGCTTAATCAGCCCCAGCATTTT
NA TRBJ2-1 TRBV7-9 NA CASSRQTVSTSEQFF TGTGCCAGCAGCCGACAAACGGTGTCGACTAGTGAGCAGTTCTTC
TRBD2 TRBJ2-3 TRBV6-1 NA CAGALGTSKSDTQYF TGTGCCGGGGCTCTGGGGACTAGTAAGTCAGATACGCAGTATTTT
NA TRBJ2-1 TRBV5-1 NA CASSFIGPGGNEQFF TGCGCCAGCAGCTTCATAGGACCCGGGGGAAATGAGCAGTTCTTC
NA TRBJ2-3 TRBV7-9 NA CASSLGTAPSTDTQYF TGTGCCAGCAGCTTAGGGACAGCTCCTAGCACAGATACGCAGTATTTT
NA TRBJ2-7 TRBV7-3 NA CASPSGSRGLGEQYF TGTGCCAGTCCCTCGGGGTCTCGGGGATTGGGCGAGCAGTACTTC
TRBD1 TRBJ1-2 TRBV7-2 NA CASSWGQGGISYTF TGTGCCAGCAGCTGGGGACAGGGCGGAATCAGCTACACCTTC
NA TRBJ2-2 TRBV5-4 NA CASSWPPVGGRSTGELFF TGTGCCAGCAGCTGGCCGCCGGTGGGGGGACGCAGCACCGGGGAGCTGTTTTTT
TRBD1 TRBJ2-3 TRBV5-1 NA CASAGQGVTDTQYF TGCGCCAGTGCGGGACAGGGGGTAACAGATACGCAGTATTTT
NA TRBJ1-4 TRBV27 NA CASRHGGATNEKLFF TGTGCCAGCAGACATGGAGGGGCGACTAATGAAAAACTGTTTTTT
NA TRBJ2-7 TRBV5-1 NA CASSLAGEQYF TGCGCCAGCAGCTTGGCGGGGGAGCAGTACTTC
NA TRBJ1-2 TRBV25-1 NA CASIPAGSLSGYTF TGTGCCAGCATCCCGGCAGGGTCCCTATCTGGCTACACCTTC
NA TRBJ2-7 TRBV4-2 NA CASSRGGERYEQYF TGTGCCAGCAGCCGCGGCGGCGAACGCTACGAGCAGTACTTC
TRBD2 TRBJ2-3 TRBV19 NA CASSIRGGGTDTQYF TGTGCCAGTAGTATTCGCGGGGGTGGCACAGATACGCAGTATTTT
NA TRBJ1-1 TRBV7-6 once CASSYLGDTEAFF TGTGCCAGCAGCTACCTTGGAGACACTGAAGCTTTCTTT
NA TRBJ2-5 TRBV10-3 NA CAISETGRTQYF TGTGCCATCAGTGAGACAGGAAGGACCCAGTACTTC
TRBD1 TRBJ1-5 TRBV6-1 NA CASSEGQGSNQPQHF TGTGCCAGCAGTGAAGGACAGGGGAGCAATCAGCCCCAGCATTTT
TRBD1 TRBJ1-4 TRBV4-2 NA CASSPGGRSNEKLFF TGTGCCAGCAGCCCAGGGGGCCGGTCTAATGAAAAACTGTTTTTT
NA TRBJ1-5 TRBV5-8 NA CASSFGLNQPQHF TGTGCCAGCAGCTTTGGACTCAATCAGCCCCAGCATTTT
NA TRBJ2-7 TRBV11-2 NA CASSLGWQGSYEQYF TGTGCCAGCAGCTTGGGTTGGCAGGGGAGCTACGAGCAGTACTTC
NA TRBJ1-2 TRBV11-2 NA CASSLQGAGNYGYTF TGTGCCAGCAGCTTACAGGGAGCGGGAAACTATGGCTACACCTTC
NA TRBJ1-2 TRBV6-1 NA CASSGPGTENDYTF TGTGCCAGCAGTGGGCCGGGTACGGAGAACGACTACACCTTC
NA TRBJ2-3 TRBV18 NA CASSPYISTDTQYF TGTGCCAGCTCACCTTATATTAGCACAGATACGCAGTATTTT
TRBD2 TRBJ2-3 TRBV2 NA CASSEATGLAGEGTQYF TGTGCCAGCAGTGAAGCGACGGGACTAGCGGGGGAAGGGACGCAGTATTTT
NA TRBJ1-1 TRBV5-1 NA CASSSGDGPRGTEAFF TGCGCCAGCAGCTCGGGGGACGGCCCGCGAGGCACTGAAGCTTTCTTT
TRBD2 TRBJ2-1 TRBV7-3 NA CASSLRGASGRFGYNEQFF TGTGCCAGCAGCTTAAGGGGGGCTAGCGGGAGATTCGGGTACAATGAGCAGTTCTTC
NA TRBJ2-2 TRBV7-3 NA CASSLNPGGANTGELFF TGTGCCAGCAGTTTAAACCCCGGCGGGGCGAACACCGGGGAGCTGTTTTTT
TRBD2 TRBJ2-1 TRBV11-2 NA CASSLSGGRYNEQFF TGTGCCAGCAGCCTTAGCGGGGGTCGCTACAATGAGCAGTTCTTC
NA TRBJ2-5 TRBV7-2 once CASSRQGKETQYF TGTGCCAGCAGCCGCCAGGGAAAAGAGACCCAGTACTTC
NA TRBJ2-5 TRBV2 NA CASSAQGGETQYF TGTGCCAGCAGTGCCCAGGGAGGAGAGACCCAGTACTTC
TRBD1 TRBJ1-1 TRBV7-6 once CASSLTGEVAEAFF TGTGCCAGCAGCTTAACAGGGGAAGTGGCTGAAGCTTTCTTT
NA TRBJ1-1 TRBV7-6 NA CASSSGSWNTEAFF TGTGCCAGCAGCTCGGGATCGTGGAACACTGAAGCTTTCTTT
NA TRBJ1-4 TRBV5-4 NA CATQTGPNEKLFF TGTGCCACCCAGACAGGTCCTAATGAAAAACTGTTTTTT
NA TRBJ1-2 TRBV11-2 NA CASSLGLGGYGYTF TGTGCCAGCAGCTTAGGTCTAGGGGGCTATGGCTACACCTTC